These 31 T cell receptor beta chains originate from one sample sequenced in a study of T-cell reconstitution after alpha-beta-depleted transplantation in children. A library of TCRbeta sequences, prepared with unique molecular identifiers, was generated. TCRdb independently ran MiXCR on the PCR reads; one entry per CDR3 protein. The data contain about 310,000 distinct CDR3 sequences, 20% to 30% of them singletons. This material consisted of PBMCs, mostly from graft donor cells, taken 180 days after TCRalphabeta/CD19-depleted stem cell transplant. These receptors were obtained from a male patient younger than 18 who had a stem cell transplant for acute lymphoblastic leukemia, so the T cells may come from the graft donor.

The chain employs TRBV10-3 and TRBJ1-3, with TRBD1 as a possible D gene (5 bases). Germline lookup yields CDR1 ENHRY and CDR2 SYGVKD. There are 12 residues in the CDR3. V dropped 6 bases and J dropped 8 bases, with 11 bases sitting between them. Here the CDR3 reads CAISPQAYTIYF. CDR3 coding DNA: TGTGCCATCAGCCCACAGGCGTACACCATATATTTT.

This clonotype occurred a few times. The J gene is TRBJ2-7, the V gene TRBV6-1, with D possibly matching TRBD1 (6 bases). Trimming left V 6 bases short and J 2 bases short, with 11 bases between. CDR3 size: 13 residues. CDR1 and CDR2 (germline): MNHNS, SASEGT. The CDR3 bases are TGTGCCAGCAGGAAGGGGGTCCCCTACGAGCAGTACTTC. Amino acids: CASRKGVPYEQYF.

This clonotype was observed a handful of times. V and J are TRBV24-1 and TRBJ2-2, with D perhaps matching TRBD2 (5 bases). This CDR3 has 13 residues. Germline CDR1 and CDR2: KGHDR and SFDVKD. V was cut by 6 bases and J by 4 bases, with 8 bases left in between. The CDR3 region is CATSSGLTGELFF. CDR3 DNA: TGTGCCACCAGTTCCGGACTCACCGGGGAGCTGTTTTTT.

In its sample, this clonotype was seen a few times. CDR3 loop: CASRRAGGFLSYNEQFF. CDR3 coding DNA: TGTGCCAGCAGAAGAGCGGGAGGCTTTCTCTCCTACAATGAGCAGTTCTTC. V and J are TRBV6-1 and TRBJ2-1; 9 nucleotides match TRBD2. Germline loops: CDR1 MNHNS, CDR2 SASEGT. The CDR3 totals 17 residues. V shed 6 bases, J shed 0 bases, and the junction held 9 bases outside the gene matches.

The gene calls are TRBV5-1 and TRBJ2-1, with 7 bases fitting TRBD2. The germline V gene has CDR1 SGHRS and CDR2 YFSETQ. The CDR3 is 14 amino acids. The trim removed 0 bases at V and 9 bases at J, leaving 6 bases unmatched. CDR3 sequence reads: CASSLGASGSEQFF. CDR3 DNA sequence: TGCGCCAGCAGCTTGGGCGCTAGCGGATCTGAGCAGTTCTTC.

This clonotype was counted at least ten times. This sequence joins TRBV29-1 and TRBJ2-1; the match to TRBD2 covers 7 bases. J lost 5 bases, V lost 1 base, and 5 bases had no gene match. In germline, CDR1 is SQVTM, CDR2 ANQGSEA. This CDR3 is built from 14 residues. CDR3 sequence reads: CSVEGLARHNEQFF. The CDR3 DNA reads TGCAGCGTTGAAGGACTAGCTAGACACAATGAGCAGTTCTTC.

The V call is TRBV5-1, the J call TRBJ2-2; 7 bases align to TRBD1. With V trimmed by 4 bases and J by 1 base, 1 base remained unmatched. Germline loops: CDR1 SGHRS, CDR2 YFSETQ. CDR3 length: 14 amino acids. CDR3 loop: CASSGTENTGELFF. In DNA form, the CDR3 reads TGCGCCAGCAGCGGGACAGAGAACACCGGGGAGCTGTTTTTT.

This chain joins TRBV5-1 and TRBJ2-1, with 14 bases fitting TRBD2. The CDR3 has 17 amino acids. V was clipped by 4 bases and J by 7 bases; unmatched bases: 10. The germline CDR1 and CDR2 sequences are SGHRS and YFSETQ. The CDR3 is CASSNPGTSGRGNEQFF. Written as DNA, the CDR3 is TGCGCCAGCAGCAATCCCGGGACTAGCGGGAGAGGTAATGAGCAGTTCTTC.

The V gene is TRBV29-1, the J gene TRBJ1-5; D gene unclear. Germline V lookup: CDR1 SQVTM, CDR2 ANQGSEA. The CDR3 contains 13 residues. Trimming stripped 6 bases from V and 0 bases from J, with 9 bases between. CDR3 nucleotide sequence: TGCAGCGTCCAGGAGTATAGCAATCAGCCCCAGCATTTT. It encodes CSVQEYSNQPQHF.

The chain uses TRBV12-3 or TRBV12-4 and TRBJ2-3; 13 bases align to TRBD2. The CDR3 extends over 18 amino acids. V shed 6 bases and J 0 bases; nucleotides not matched to a gene: 9. CDR3 nucleotides: TGTGCCAGCAGCTTTGGACTAGCGGGAGACCCAAGCACAGATACGCAGTATTTT. It encodes CASSFGLAGDPSTDTQYF.

This clonotype was observed a handful of times. This chain uses TRBV4-1 with TRBJ1-4; possible D gene TRBD1, 5 bases. The germline V and J ends were trimmed by 1 base and 11 bases, with 8 bases remaining between them. There are 12 residues in the CDR3. The germline gives CDR1 MGHRA, CDR2 YSYEKL. CDR3 bases: TGCGCCAGCAGCCAAGTTCGGGGGAAACTGTTTTTT. It yields the protein CASSQVRGKLFF.

This sequence joins TRBV27 and TRBJ2-1; D is possibly TRBD2 (5 bases). CDR1 is MNHEY, CDR2 SMNVEV, per germline (reference sequence). The V end lost 4 bases, the J end lost 6 bases, and 10 bases lay between the germline ends. The CDR3 spans 13 residues. CDR3 nucleotide sequence: TGTGCCAGCAGTTCAGGACTTTCCAATGAGCAGTTCTTC. Residues: CASSSGLSNEQFF.

This clonotype was seen a handful of times. V is TRBV19 and J is TRBJ1-2; 9 positions match TRBD1. This CDR3 region has 14 residues. The J segment lost 8 bases and the V segment lost 5 bases, leaving 9 bases of the junction unmatched. CDR1 is LNHDA and CDR2 is SQIVND in the germline V gene (reference sequence). The CDR3: CASSPETGGQGYTF. As DNA, the CDR3 is TGTGCCAGTAGTCCGGAGACAGGGGGACAAGGCTACACCTTC. Full variable domain (rest looked up from reference TRBV19 and TRBJ1-2): DGGITQSPKYLFRKEGQNVTLSCEQNLNHDAMYWYRQDPGQGLRLIYYSQIVNDFQKGDIAEGYSVSREKKESFPLTVTSAQKNPTAFYLCASSPETGGQGYTFGSGTRLTVV.

This chain joins TRBV6-5 and TRBJ2-5, with 7 bases matching TRBD2. The J segment lost 8 bases and the V segment lost 6 bases, leaving 6 bases of the junction unmatched. This CDR3 has 12 residues. Germline values: CDR1 MNHEY, CDR2 SVGAGI. CDR3 in DNA: TGTGCCAGCAGGGCTAGCGGCTCCACCCAGTACTTC. Its translation: CASRASGSTQYF.

This clonotype was seen only a few times. The genes are TRBV12-3 or TRBV12-4 and TRBJ2-7; the match to TRBD2 covers 13 bases. The ends lost 8 bases at V and 7 bases at J; junction bases unmatched: 8. The CDR3 has 14 residues. The CDR3 sequence is CASSGLAGVREQYF. As DNA, the CDR3 is TGTGCCAGCTCTGGACTAGCGGGAGTTCGGGAGCAGTACTTC.

V usage is TRBV7-3 and J usage is TRBJ2-2, with D perhaps matching TRBD1 or TRBD2 (5 bases each). V was cut by 5 bases and J by 0 bases, with 16 bases left in between. The CDR3 contains 17 residues. Germline V lookup: CDR1 SGHTA, CDR2 FQGTGA. CDR3 nucleotide sequence: TGTGCCAGCAGCCTATTGGCCGGGACCCCGAACACCGGGGAGCTGTTTTTT. Protein product: CASSLLAGTPNTGELFF.

The chain uses TRBV6-5 and TRBJ1-2; D not certain. This CDR3 spans 13 amino acids. CDR1 MNHEY and CDR2 SVGAGI come from the germline V gene. Trimming shortened V by 1 base and J by 8 bases, and 11 bases separated the two germline ends. The DNA for the CDR3 is TGTGCCAGCAGTTACTTTCAGACGGGGGGCTACACCTTC. Its protein product is CASSYFQTGGYTF.

The rearrangement joins TRBV6-1 to TRBJ2-2; a possible D gene is TRBD1 (6 bases). CDR3 length: 16 residues. Germline loops: CDR1 MNHNS, CDR2 SASEGT. Trimming pared 4 bases from V and 6 bases from J, leaving 18 bases between. The CDR3 nucleotides read TGTGCCAGCAGTGCGGACAGATCCCGATGGGCCGGGGAGCTGTTTTTT. Translated, it gives CASSADRSRWAGELFF.

The rearrangement uses TRBV6-5 and TRBJ1-1; TRBD1 matches 7 bases. In germline, CDR1 is MNHEY, CDR2 SVGAGI. The CDR3 has 18 residues. V shed 0 bases, J shed 0 bases, and the junction held 10 bases outside the gene matches. CDR3 in amino acids: CASSYSTHRTGMNTEAFF. DNA of the CDR3: TGTGCCAGCAGTTACTCGACCCATCGGACAGGCATGAACACTGAAGCTTTCTTT.

The CDR3 DNA reads as TGTGCCAGCCTATCCCCCGGACTAGCGGGGAGCACAGATACGCAGTATTTT. Its translation is CASLSPGLAGSTDTQYF. This chain connects TRBV25-1 to TRBJ2-3; 12 nucleotides line up with TRBD2. The V gene end was trimmed by 8 bases and the J gene end by 0 bases; junction bases not matched to a gene: 9. This CDR3 spans 17 amino acids. Germline lookup yields CDR1 MGHDK and CDR2 SYGVNS.

V and J are TRBV9 and TRBJ2-1; 7 positions match TRBD2. The length of the CDR3 is 19 residues. In germline, CDR1 is SGDLS, CDR2 YYNGEE. After removal of 4 bases from V and 0 bases from J, the junction contained 16 bases not matched to a gene. The CDR3 protein is CASSPRTAVLADSYNEQFF. The DNA of the CDR3 is TGTGCCAGCAGCCCCCGTACTGCTGTTCTAGCGGACTCCTACAATGAGCAGTTCTTC.

V gene TRBV15 combines with J gene TRBJ1-2, with unresolved D. V was trimmed by 5 bases and J by 4 bases, leaving 11 bases between them. Germline V gives CDR1 LNHNV, CDR2 YYDKDF (reference sequence). The CDR3 consists of 13 residues. The CDR3 bases are TGTGCCACCAGCGACGGATTCGGCTATGGCTACACCTTC. Translating gives CATSDGFGYGYTF.

The DNA of the CDR3 is TGTGCCAGCAGCTTACAGGCCACCTACGAGCAGTACTTC. Its protein is CASSLQATYEQYF. The chain is built from TRBV5-4 and TRBJ2-7; perhaps TRBD1 as D (5 bases). V lost 2 bases and J lost 2, with 8 bases in between. The germline CDR1 and CDR2 sequences are SGHNT and YYREEE (reference sequence). The CDR3 has 13 amino acids.

The rearrangement joins TRBV20-1 to TRBJ2-1; 10 positions match TRBD2. The CDR3 has 15 residues. The germline V gene has CDR1 DFQATT and CDR2 SNEGSKA (reference sequence). Losses at the gene ends were 6 bases for V and 8 bases for J; bases not matched to a gene: 13. CDR3 bases: TGCAGTGCCCGACCAATCGGACTAGCGGACTATGAGCAGTTCTTC. It codes for CSARPIGLADYEQFF.

This clonotype came up a few times. V and J are TRBV6-5 and TRBJ2-3; D gene ambiguous. Trimming removed 6 bases at V and 9 bases at J, with 22 bases between. This CDR3 has 15 residues. Germline assignment: CDR1 MNHEY and CDR2 SVGAGI. Here the CDR3 reads CASSYLFTDPVTQYF. In nucleotides, the CDR3 is TGTGCCAGCAGCTATCTGTTCACCGACCCAGTCACGCAGTATTTT.

This clonotype showed up just a few times. V usage is TRBV20-1 and J usage is TRBJ2-2, with a possible D match to TRBD2 (5 bases). The CDR3 sequence is 16 residues long. Germline loops: CDR1 DFQATT, CDR2 SNEGSKA (reference sequence). Trimming cost V 0 bases and J 0 bases, with 11 bases left between them. The CDR3 DNA sequence: TGCAGTGCTAGAGATATACTAGTTCCGAACACCGGGGAGCTGTTTTTT. Its protein product is CSARDILVPNTGELFF.

This clonotype has a handful of counts. This sequence joins TRBV20-1 and TRBJ2-5; 8 nucleotides align to TRBD2. CDR1 and CDR2 from the germline V gene are DFQATT and SNEGSKA (reference sequence). V dropped 0 bases and J dropped 2; count of bases not matched to a gene: 11. The CDR3 is made up of 17 amino acids. The CDR3 is CSAREGVTGGVQETQYF. CDR3 nucleotides: TGCAGTGCTAGAGAAGGAGTGACGGGAGGGGTACAAGAGACCCAGTACTTC.

The chain employs TRBV21-1 and TRBJ2-7; the D call of TRBD1 is as the table states it, not checked on the DNA. TRBV21-1 is tagged as a pseudogene. The CDR3 runs to 16 residues. CDR3 sequence (DNA): TGTGCCAGCAGCAAAGCGCTCGGGGACCCAGTCTACGAGCAGTACTTC. Translated, it gives CASSKALGDPVYEQYF.

The V call is TRBV20-1, the J call TRBJ2-4; D is ambiguous. With 1 base removed from V and 0 bases from J, the gap between germline ends came to 7 bases. Germline CDR1 is DFQATT and CDR2 is SNEGSKA (reference sequence). CDR3 size: 14 residues. The chain's CDR3 is CSARGVLAKNIQYF. The CDR3 DNA reads TGCAGTGCTAGAGGAGTCCTAGCCAAAAACATTCAGTACTTC.

The chain employs TRBV4-2 and TRBJ1-2; tentatively, D is TRBD1 (6 bases). With 4 bases removed from V and 4 bases from J, the gap between germline ends came to 13 bases. CDR1 and CDR2 (germline): LGHNA, YNFKEQ. This CDR3 comprises 14 residues. The CDR3 nucleotides read TGTGCCAGCAGCCGATCGGACAGTATCTATGGCTACACCTTC. Protein product: CASSRSDSIYGYTF.

This clonotype was seen more than once but under ten times. CDR3 sequence reads: CASSTAPGTGGHEQYF. The CDR3 coding sequence is TGTGCCAGCAGCACAGCCCCCGGGACAGGGGGCCACGAGCAGTACTTC. This chain connects TRBV7-6 to TRBJ2-7, with TRBD1 matching 12 bases. The CDR3 is 16 residues long. Germline CDR1 and CDR2: SGHVS and FNYEAQ. Unmatched junction bases numbered 10, after V lost 5 bases and J lost 5 bases.